This passage covers 15 T cell receptor beta chains from one sample sequenced in a study of CD8+ T cells in alopecia areata. Regarding treatment: oral pan-JAK inhibitor, 5-10 mg twice daily. Reverse transcription of extracted RNA yielded cDNA, which provided the sequencing template. The method was immunoSEQ multiplex PCR; TCRdb's version includes in-frame clones alone and lacks a portion of them. The repertoire has around 150,000 clones, 50% to 65% of them found once; the top ten carry about 14%. Source: CD4+ T cells sorted from blood, taken at week 24, from a patient treated with tofacitinib. The origin of the receptors is a human donor with alopecia areata.

V gene TRBV29-1 combines with J gene TRBJ1-1; D is possibly TRBD1 (5 bases). The length of the CDR3 is 13 residues. Germline assignment: CDR1 SQVTM and CDR2 ANQGSEA. V lost 7 bases and J 8 bases, leaving 20 bases between the germline ends. CDR3 in DNA: TGCAGCGCTGCCGGTGATGGGGGAAGGGAAGCTTTCTTT. Amino acid sequence: CSAAGDGGREAFF.

This clone has only a few counts. V and J are TRBV10-3 and TRBJ1-1, with 9 bases identical to TRBD1. Per the germline V gene, CDR1 is ENHRY and CDR2 is SYGVKD. V shed 4 bases and J 6 bases; nucleotides not matched to a gene: 9. CDR3 length equals 15 residues. The CDR3 DNA sequence: TGTGCCATCAGTGCAACGACAGGGGGTATGTCTGAAGCTTTCTTT. This sequence encodes CAISATTGGMSEAFF.

The gene calls are TRBV30 and TRBJ2-7; D is unclear. V lost 0 bases and J lost 4, with 13 bases in between. The germline V gene has CDR1 GTSNPN and CDR2 SVGIG (reference sequence). This CDR3 spans 14 amino acids. CDR3 region: CAWSVSGAGYEQYF. For the CDR3, the DNA is TGTGCCTGGAGTGTAAGTGGAGCAGGATACGAGCAGTACTTC.

The V call is TRBV7-2, the J call TRBJ2-3; D ambiguous. The germline CDR1 and CDR2 sequences are SGHTA and FQGNSA. V gave up 2 bases and J gave up 3 bases, with 6 bases separating them. The CDR3 covers 13 residues. The CDR3 coding sequence is TGTGCCAGCAGCTTATTTAGAACAGATACGCAGTATTTT. Protein: CASSLFRTDTQYF.

The V and J genes are TRBV2 and TRBJ1-5; D remains unclear. CDR1 is SNHLY, CDR2 FYNNEI, per germline. The CDR3 is 14 amino acids. Trimming pared 9 bases from V and 4 bases from J, leaving 16 bases between. CDR3 sequence (DNA): TGTGCCAGTAGAAGTTTGGCTGGGAATCAGCCCCAGCATTTT. Translating gives CASRSLAGNQPQHF. Based on the CDR3 plus reference TRBV2 and TRBJ1-5, the full variable domain is EPEVTQTPSHQVTQMGQEVILRCVPISNHLYFYWYRQILGQKVEFLVSFYNNEISEKSEIFDDQFSVERPDGSNFTLKIRSTKLEDSAMYFCASRSLAGNQPQHFGDGTRLSIL.

This clone was observed a few times. The V gene is TRBV29-1, the J gene TRBJ1-2; the D gene is possibly TRBD1 (5 bases). Per the germline V gene, CDR1 is SQVTM and CDR2 is ANQGSEA. Trimming stripped 6 bases from V and 8 bases from J, with 19 bases between. The CDR3 has 13 amino acids. The CDR3 here is CSVALATEGGYTF. The CDR3, as DNA: TGCAGCGTGGCCCTGGCGACCGAGGGGGGCTACACCTTC. Variable domain in full (rest from reference TRBV29-1 and TRBJ1-2): SAVISQKPSRDICQRGTSLTIQCQVDSQVTMMFWYRQQPGQSLTLIATANQGSEATYESGFVIDKFPISRPNLTFSTLTVSNMSPEDSSIYLCSVALATEGGYTFGSGTRLTVV.

On this clone itself: Relative to the germline gene, one junction end is altered; a read error may explain this. The chain carries TRBV25-1 and TRBJ2-7, with a tentative D call TRBD2 (5 bases). CDR1 is MGHDK and CDR2 is SYGVNS in the germline V gene. The CDR3 runs to 13 residues. CDR3 sequence reads: CASSVGVGYERYF. The CDR3 DNA is TGTGCCAGCAGTGTGGGAGTTGGCTACGAGCGGTACTTC.

The chain employs TRBV5-1 and TRBJ2-5; no clear D gene. The CDR3 runs to 12 residues. The germline gives CDR1 SGHRS, CDR2 YFSETQ. V dropped 2 bases and J dropped 3 bases, with 5 bases sitting between them. CDR3 protein: CASSFSKETQYF. CDR3 DNA sequence: TGCGCCAGCAGCTTTTCCAAAGAGACCCAGTACTTC.

This clone has a single count. The chain uses TRBV4-1 and TRBJ1-4; no firm D call. The CDR3 covers 16 residues. Germline values: CDR1 MGHRA, CDR2 YSYEKL. V lost 1 base to trimming and J lost 8 bases, with 17 bases between them. DNA of the CDR3: TGCGCCAGCAGCCAAGTTGGCTGGACCCTGTGGGAAAAACTGTTTTTT. Translation gives CASSQVGWTLWEKLFF.

J is TRBJ1-2 and V is TRBV6-5; D unresolved. V lost 5 bases, J lost 4 bases, and 11 bases lay in between. This CDR3 contains 13 residues. Germline V gene lookup returns CDR1 MNHEY and CDR2 SVGAGI. The CDR3 DNA reads TGTGCCAGCAGTACTTACAGAGGCTATGGCTACACCTTC. It specifies CASSTYRGYGYTF.

This clone was picked up a small number of times. V is TRBV19 and J is TRBJ2-7; a possible D gene is TRBD1 (6 bases). In germline, CDR1 is LNHDA, CDR2 SQIVND (reference sequence). The CDR3 is 15 residues long. V was shortened by 4 bases and J by 0 bases, with 13 bases between the two germline ends. The CDR3, as DNA: TGTGCCAGTAGTACAGCGACAGGCCACTCCTACGAGCAGTACTTC. Amino acid sequence: CASSTATGHSYEQYF.

The genes are TRBV29-1 and TRBJ2-7, with D possibly TRBD1 on 6 matching bases. The length of the CDR3 is 13 residues. Germline V lookup: CDR1 SQVTM, CDR2 ANQGSEA. V was cut by 4 bases and J by 1 base, with 11 bases left in between. The CDR3 loop is CSVARDTSYEQYF. CDR3 sequence (DNA): TGCAGCGTTGCCCGGGACACTTCCTACGAGCAGTACTTC.

The V and J genes are TRBV29-1 and TRBJ2-7; 8 bases fit TRBD1. The CDR3 runs 10 residues. CDR1 and CDR2 (germline): SQVTM, ANQGSEA. CDR3 DNA sequence: TGCGCGACAGGGGCAGGCGAGCAGTACTTC. Amino acids: CATGAGEQYF.

The CDR3 coding sequence is TGTGCCAGCAGCGCGACTCCCCTAGACACAGATACGCAGTATTTT. Protein: CASSATPLDTDTQYF. J is TRBJ2-3 and V is TRBV9; D gene uncertain. With 3 bases removed from V and 2 bases from J, the gap between germline ends came to 13 bases. This CDR3 contains 15 residues. Germline V gene sequence: CDR1 SGDLS, CDR2 YYNGEE.

A few counts support this clone. The rearrangement joins TRBV29-1 to TRBJ2-1; D is perhaps TRBD1 (5 bases). This CDR3 has 12 residues. Germline V gene data show CDR1 as SQVTM and CDR2 as ANQGSEA. The germline V and J ends were trimmed by 3 bases and 3 bases, with 6 bases remaining between them. CDR3 sequence (DNA): TGCAGCGTTGATCAGGGCTACAATGAGCAGTTCTTC. Translating it yields CSVDQGYNEQFF.